This TCR beta chain was retrieved from a study of early T cells in non-severe SARS-CoV-2 infection. Only a few counts were recorded for this clonotype. The V gene end was trimmed by 7 bases and the J gene end by 5 bases; junction bases not matched to a gene: 6. Germline CDR1 SQVTM, CDR2 ANQGSEA. CDR3 length: 12 residues. Each CDR3 protein gets one entry after TCRdb re-called the 5' RACE reads with MiXCR. The profile shows roughly 93,000 distinct CDR3 sequences, 9.5% to 11% of them singletons. The specimen was whole blood. The receptor was derived from an adult who was a healthcare worker with PCR-confirmed SARS-CoV-2 infection or an uninfected control (not recorded which). The genes are TRBV29-1 and TRBJ1-1; TRBD1 matches 8 bases. The CDR3 bases are TGCAGCGGGAACAGGGGGAGGACTGAAGCTTTCTTT. Translation gives CSGNRGRTEAFF.